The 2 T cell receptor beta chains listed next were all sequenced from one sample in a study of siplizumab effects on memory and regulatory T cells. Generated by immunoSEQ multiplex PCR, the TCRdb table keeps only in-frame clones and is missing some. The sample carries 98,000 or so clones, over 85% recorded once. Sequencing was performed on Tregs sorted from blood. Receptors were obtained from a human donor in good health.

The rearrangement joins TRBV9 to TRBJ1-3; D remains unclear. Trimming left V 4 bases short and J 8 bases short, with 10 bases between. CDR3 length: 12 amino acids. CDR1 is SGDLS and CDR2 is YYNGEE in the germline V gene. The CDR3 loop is CASSSTRDTIYF. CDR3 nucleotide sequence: TGTGCCAGCAGCTCCACGCGGGACACCATATATTTT.

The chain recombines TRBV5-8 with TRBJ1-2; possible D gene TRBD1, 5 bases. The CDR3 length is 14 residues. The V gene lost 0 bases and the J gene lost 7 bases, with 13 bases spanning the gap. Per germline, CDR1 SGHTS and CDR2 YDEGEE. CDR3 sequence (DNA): TGTGCCAGCAGCTTGGCCAACTCGGGACGTGGCTACACCTTC. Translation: CASSLANSGRGYTF.